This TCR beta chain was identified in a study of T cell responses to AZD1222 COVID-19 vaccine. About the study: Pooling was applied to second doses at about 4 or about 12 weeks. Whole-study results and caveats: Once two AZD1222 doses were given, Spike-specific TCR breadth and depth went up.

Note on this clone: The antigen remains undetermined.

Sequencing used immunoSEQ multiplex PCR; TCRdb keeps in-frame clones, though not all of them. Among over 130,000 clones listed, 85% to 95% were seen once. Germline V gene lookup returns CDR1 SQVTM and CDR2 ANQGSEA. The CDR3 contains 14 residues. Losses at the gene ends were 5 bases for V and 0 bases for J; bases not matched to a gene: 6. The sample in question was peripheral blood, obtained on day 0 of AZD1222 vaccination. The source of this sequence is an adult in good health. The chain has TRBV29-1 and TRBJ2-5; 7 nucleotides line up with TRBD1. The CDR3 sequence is CSVSRTGNQETQYF. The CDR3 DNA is TGCAGCGTTTCGCGGACAGGAAACCAAGAGACCCAGTACTTC.